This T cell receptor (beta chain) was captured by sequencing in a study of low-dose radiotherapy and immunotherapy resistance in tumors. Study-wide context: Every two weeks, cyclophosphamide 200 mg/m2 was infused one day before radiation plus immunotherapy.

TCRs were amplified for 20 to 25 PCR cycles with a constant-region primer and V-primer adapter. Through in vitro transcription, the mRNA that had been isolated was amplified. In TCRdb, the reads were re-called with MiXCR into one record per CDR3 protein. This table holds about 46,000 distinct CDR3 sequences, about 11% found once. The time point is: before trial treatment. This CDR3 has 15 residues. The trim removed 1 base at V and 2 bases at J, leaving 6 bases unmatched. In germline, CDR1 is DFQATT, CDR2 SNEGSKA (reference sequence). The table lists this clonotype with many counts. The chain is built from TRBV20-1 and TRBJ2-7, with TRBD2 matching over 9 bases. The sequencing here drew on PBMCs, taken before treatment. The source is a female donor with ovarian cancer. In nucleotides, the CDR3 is TGCAGTGCTAGAGCGGCTAGCGGGACCCCCTACGAGCAGTACTTC. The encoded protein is CSARAASGTPYEQYF.